This TCR beta chain was identified in a study of CD8 T cells in Susac syndrome. Study information: Intravenous immunoglobulin alone or corticosteroids were being given to patients with Susac syndrome at blood draw, unless they were therapy-naive.

CD8+ and CD4+ T cells taken from blood had their TCR beta sequenced. Negative isolation yielded CD4+ and CD8+ T cells, and FACS enriched TEMRA cells. The RNA, about 0.45 to 1 ug, was put through reverse transcription using random hexamers. Amplification of TCR beta CDR3 across 54 Vbeta and 13 Jbeta was performed with immunoSEQ multiplex PCR. One entry per CDR3 protein results from TCRdb running MiXCR on the immunoSEQ multiplex PCR reads. The table lists about 150,000 distinct CDR3 sequences, approximately 94% of them singletons. This clonotype was detected only once. The V gene's germline CDR1 is SGHRS and CDR2 YFSETQ. The CDR3 is 11 amino acids. V was pared by 4 bases and J by 8 bases, with 10 bases between.

The sequence was obtained from a human donor with Susac syndrome. The chain employs TRBV5-1 and TRBJ2-7; D call uncertain. Specimen: CD4+ T cells from PBMCs. CDR3 in DNA: TGCGCCAGCAGCCTGCCTGGGAAGCAGTACTTC. Translating it yields CASSLPGKQYF.